A single sample is the source of the 30 T cell receptor beta chains below, sequenced in a study of cytomegalovirus exposure and HLA in healthy donors. With 60 Vbeta and 13 Jbeta primers, the PCR was carried out. Libraries were prepared by immunoSEQ multiplex PCR; TCRdb keeps only in-frame clonotypes and omits some of them. The sample shows roughly 150,000 clones, around 79% of them seen only once. Source material: PBMCs. The receptors originated from a man in his thirties or forties in good health and CMV-seropositive.

This sequence joins TRBV15 and TRBJ2-1; 9 nucleotides align to TRBD1. Germline V gene data show CDR1 as LNHNV and CDR2 as YYDKDF (reference sequence). Germline trimming cut 3 bases from V and 4 bases from J; bases unmatched to any gene: 10. The CDR3 is 17 amino acids. CDR3 nucleotides: TGTGCCACCAGCAGGGACAGGGGCCCCAAAGGATACAATGAGCAGTTCTTC. Amino acid sequence: CATSRDRGPKGYNEQFF.

This chain links TRBV28 with TRBJ1-1; no clear D. Deletions cut 5 bases from V and 8 bases from J, with 12 bases between. This CDR3 contains 12 residues. Looked up from germline, CDR1 is MDHEN and CDR2 is SYDVKM. The chain's CDR3 is CASSLEGREAFF. CDR3 nucleotide sequence: TGTGCCAGCAGTCTAGAAGGGAGAGAAGCTTTCTTT.

This clone has a handful of counts. The chain links TRBV7-9 to TRBJ1-5, with a tentative D call TRBD1 (5 bases). Looked up from germline, CDR1 is SEHNR and CDR2 is FQNEAQ (reference sequence). V lost 5 bases, J lost 2 bases, and 13 bases lay in between. The length of the CDR3 is 15 residues. CDR3 sequence (DNA): TGTGCCAGCAGCACAACTGGGGCGGGCAATCAGCCCCAGCATTTT. Translating it yields CASSTTGAGNQPQHF.

The V call is TRBV29-1, the J call TRBJ1-2; a weak D match, TRBD1 (5 bases). From germline, CDR1 is SQVTM and CDR2 ANQGSEA. Trimming took off 4 bases at V and 6 bases at J, with 21 bases between the two ends. CDR3 length: 15 amino acids. This CDR3 is CSVGHGTRQTDGYTF. The CDR3 nucleotides read TGCAGCGTTGGCCACGGGACTCGACAAACTGATGGCTACACCTTC.

V gene TRBV6-5 combines with J gene TRBJ1-1; a possible D gene is TRBD1 (6 bases). The V end lost 6 bases, the J end lost 5 bases, and 16 bases lay between the germline ends. The CDR3 is 14 amino acids. Germline loops: CDR1 MNHEY, CDR2 SVGAGI. The chain's CDR3 is CASSRRGGGTEAFF. The CDR3 nucleotides read TGTGCCAGCAGCCGGAGGGGGGGAGGAACTGAAGCTTTCTTT.

The chain couples TRBV29-1 to TRBJ2-3; D is possibly TRBD1 (6 bases). The CDR3 is made up of 13 amino acids. V was pared by 7 bases and J by 6 bases, with 17 bases between. Germline CDR1 and CDR2: SQVTM and ANQGSEA. CDR3 amino acids: CSAEGVERDTQYF. CDR3 coding DNA: TGCAGCGCCGAGGGGGTAGAGAGGGATACGCAGTATTTT.

The V and J genes are TRBV5-4 and TRBJ1-2; D perhaps matches TRBD1 (6 bases). The length of the CDR3 is 14 residues. Germline CDR1 reads SGHNT; CDR2 reads YYREEE (reference sequence). The V end was cut by 2 bases, the J end by 7 bases, with 15 bases between. CDR3 DNA: TGTGCCAGCAGCTTTCCAGGGGCGAAGGCTGGCTACACCTTC. This encodes CASSFPGAKAGYTF. The full variable domain, with the rest looked up from reference TRBV5-4 and TRBJ1-2, is ETGVTQSPTHLIKTRGQQVTLRCSSQSGHNTVSWYQQALGQGPQFIFQYYREEENGRGNFPPRFSGLQFPNYSSELNVNALELDDSALYLCASSFPGAKAGYTFGSGTRLTVV.

The chain carries TRBV7-2 and TRBJ2-4; maybe TRBD1 (6 bases). CDR1 and CDR2 (germline): SGHTA, FQGNSA. V lost 5 bases and J lost 4, with 18 bases in between. This CDR3 has 16 amino acids. Written as DNA, the CDR3 is TGTGCCAGCAGCCTACAGGGACCTAAGGTGAAAAACATTCAGTACTTC. It encodes CASSLQGPKVKNIQYF.

The chain couples TRBV28 to TRBJ1-4, with a tentative D call TRBD1 (5 bases). Germline values: CDR1 MDHEN, CDR2 SYDVKM. The CDR3 has 16 amino acids. Trimming took 6 bases from V and 7 from J, leaving 21 bases between them. The CDR3 is CASRQGVTGLSEKLFF. CDR3 DNA sequence: TGTGCCAGCAGACAAGGGGTTACGGGTCTTAGTGAAAAACTGTTTTTT.

The CDR3 loop reads CASSSSGSNYNEQFF. The CDR3 nucleotides are TGTGCCAGCAGCTCCAGCGGGAGTAACTACAATGAGCAGTTCTTC. The chain joins TRBV7-2 to TRBJ2-1; TRBD2 matches 8 bases. The CDR3 loop spans 15 amino acids. Germline lookup yields CDR1 SGHTA and CDR2 FQGNSA. The trim removed 4 bases at V and 3 bases at J, leaving 5 bases unmatched.

The chain employs TRBV6-4 and TRBJ2-1; D uncertain. This CDR3 has 14 residues. Per the germline V gene, CDR1 is MRHNA and CDR2 is SNTAGT. Trimming shortened V by 3 bases and J by 8 bases, and 14 bases separated the two germline ends. The CDR3 DNA reads as TGTGCCAGCAGTGAAACTGTGGATCGGGATGAGCAGTTCTTC. This translates into CASSETVDRDEQFF.

The rearrangement joins TRBV7-2 to TRBJ2-7, with TRBD2 matching over 7 bases. V trimming: 1 base; J trimming: 7 bases; junction bases outside the gene matches: 7. The CDR3 covers 14 residues. Germline V gene sequence: CDR1 SGHTA, CDR2 FQGNSA. CDR3 amino acids: CASSLETSIREQYF. CDR3 bases: TGTGCCAGCAGCTTAGAGACTAGCATTAGGGAGCAGTACTTC.

This clone was recorded many times. The rearrangement joins TRBV19 to TRBJ2-1, with 13 bases identical to TRBD2. J gave up 8 bases and V 4 bases, and 5 bases lay outside the gene matches. The germline CDR1 and CDR2 sequences are LNHDA and SQIVND (reference sequence). This CDR3 has 15 amino acids. The CDR3 DNA sequence: TGTGCCAGTAGTAGCCGGACTAGCGGGAGTGATGAGCAGTTCTTC. Residues: CASSSRTSGSDEQFF.

This clone was recorded once. The chain combines TRBV30 with TRBJ1-5; no firm D call. V shed 2 bases and J shed 7 bases, with 12 bases lying between them. The CDR3 extends over 13 amino acids. The germline CDR1 and CDR2 sequences are GTSNPN and SVGIG (reference sequence). The CDR3 nucleotides read TGTGCCTGGAGTCGTTCCGGAGGGCAGCCCCAGCATTTT. Translating gives CAWSRSGGQPQHF.

The chain joins TRBV27 to TRBJ2-5; TRBD2 aligns across 8 bases. Per the germline V gene, CDR1 is MNHEY and CDR2 is SMNVEV (reference sequence). V was pared by 5 bases and J by 1 base, with 9 bases of the junction left unmatched. The CDR3 sequence is 16 residues long. CDR3 in amino acids: CASSPILAEPQETQYF. In DNA form, the CDR3 reads TGTGCCAGCAGTCCAATACTAGCGGAGCCCCAAGAGACCCAGTACTTC.

The chain is built from TRBV6-5 and TRBJ2-1; a possible D gene is TRBD2 (6 bases). The CDR3 is 16 amino acids. Germline assignment: CDR1 MNHEY and CDR2 SVGAGI. V lost 0 bases, J lost 5 bases, and 14 bases lay in between. The CDR3 coding sequence is TGTGCCAGCAGTTACTCCCCCGGGACTCCGAACAATGAGCAGTTCTTC. It encodes CASSYSPGTPNNEQFF.

This chain connects TRBV19 to TRBJ2-7, with TRBD1 matching over 9 bases. The trim removed 3 bases at V and 4 bases at J, leaving 10 bases unmatched. This CDR3 spans 16 amino acids. Germline lookup yields CDR1 LNHDA and CDR2 SQIVND (reference sequence). The CDR3 DNA reads as TGTGCCAGTAGTATTCCCGGCGGGACAGGGCCGTACGAGCAGTACTTC. Translated, it gives CASSIPGGTGPYEQYF.

This rearrangement joins TRBV28 to TRBJ1-5; D gene ambiguous. The CDR3 is made up of 12 amino acids. Germline V gene sequence: CDR1 MDHEN, CDR2 SYDVKM. V was pared by 3 bases and J by 5 bases, with 5 bases between. The CDR3 DNA follows: TGTGCCAGCAGTTTTCCGGATCAGCCCCAGCATTTT. Protein sequence: CASSFPDQPQHF.

V gene TRBV10-1 combines with J gene TRBJ2-4, with D possibly TRBD2 on 6 matching bases. The CDR3 length is 12 residues. The V gene lost 9 bases and the J gene lost 3 bases, with 9 bases spanning the gap. Germline assignment: CDR1 WNHNN and CDR2 SYGVQD (reference sequence). The CDR3 DNA sequence: TGCGCCAGGGGGGGAGGCAAAAACATTCAGTACTTC. Its translation: CARGGGKNIQYF.

This chain links TRBV13 with TRBJ1-2; 7 bases line up with TRBD1. The CDR3 covers 16 residues. The J segment lost 1 base and the V segment lost 5 bases, leaving 10 bases of the junction unmatched. Germline V gene data show CDR1 as PRHDT and CDR2 as FYEKMQ (reference sequence). CDR3 sequence (DNA): TGTGCCAGCAGCGCCACCGGGACAGATAATAACTATGGCTACACCTTC. This encodes CASSATGTDNNYGYTF. Filled out from reference TRBV13 and TRBJ1-2, the complete variable domain reads AAGVIQSPRHLIKEKRETATLKCYPIPRHDTVYWYQQGPGQDPQFLISFYEKMQSDKGSIPDRFSAQQFSDYHSELNMSSLELGDSALYFCASSATGTDNNYGYTFGSGTRLTVV.

The chain has TRBV9 and TRBJ2-2; possible D gene TRBD1, 5 bases. Germline-derived CDR1 and CDR2 are SGDLS and YYNGEE. The V gene lost 4 bases and the J gene lost 8 bases, with 18 bases spanning the gap. The CDR3 runs to 15 residues. CDR3 in amino acids: CASSPKQAAAGELFF. The CDR3 DNA is TGTGCCAGCAGCCCTAAACAGGCGGCGGCTGGGGAGCTGTTTTTT.

V usage is TRBV10-3 and J usage is TRBJ2-7; 10 bases fit TRBD1. The CDR3 covers 17 residues. Germline values: CDR1 ENHRY, CDR2 SYGVKD. The V segment lost 3 bases and the J segment 5 bases; nucleotides outside the gene matches: 13. Written as DNA, the CDR3 is TGTGCCATCAGTGATTGGGGCGGGGGACAGGGGCCCCACGAGCAGTACTTC. Translating gives CAISDWGGGQGPHEQYF.

CDR3 sequence reads: CASRAAPSGSCSFTYEQYF. CDR3 nucleotides: TGTGCCAGCAGGGCCGCCCCCAGCGGGAGTTGCTCTTTTACCTACGAGCAGTACTTC. V gene TRBV6-4 combines with J gene TRBJ2-7; TRBD2 agrees at 8 bases. Germline V gene lookup returns CDR1 MRHNA and CDR2 SNTAGT. This CDR3 region has 19 residues. V lost 6 bases to trimming and J lost 2 bases; unmatched junction nucleotides: 21.

The chain combines TRBV18 with TRBJ1-1; D remains ambiguous. In germline, CDR1 is KGHSH, CDR2 LQKENI. The CDR3 is 15 residues long. Trimming took 3 bases from V and 1 from J, leaving 12 bases between them. CDR3 coding DNA: TGTGCCAGCTCACCCTTTGGCGGAGCGAACACTGAAGCTTTCTTT. It specifies CASSPFGGANTEAFF.

In the case of this clone: At one of its ends the junction is not consistent with the germline gene, which may arise from a read error. This rearrangement joins TRBV27 to TRBJ2-6; TRBD1 is a possible D gene (5 bases). The CDR3 length is 15 residues. The germline gives CDR1 MNHEY, CDR2 SMNVEV (reference sequence). CDR3 amino acids: CASGFQGSGANVLTF. CDR3 in DNA: TGTGCCAGCGGTTTTCAGGGCTCTGGGGCCAACGTCCTGACTTTC.

This clone came up once. V and J are TRBV6-4 and TRBJ1-1; possibly TRBD1 for D (6 bases). The CDR3 totals 14 residues. The V end lost 6 bases, the J end lost 3 bases, and 14 bases lay between the germline ends. Germline V gene data show CDR1 as MRHNA and CDR2 as SNTAGT. CDR3 protein: CASSSQGMHTEAFF. DNA of the CDR3: TGTGCCAGCAGCTCACAGGGAATGCACACTGAAGCTTTCTTT.

The rearrangement uses TRBV11-2 and TRBJ2-3, with 7 bases lining up with TRBD2. With 5 bases clipped from V and 1 base from J, the junction kept 12 bases outside the gene matches. This CDR3 comprises 17 residues. Per the germline V gene, CDR1 is SGHAT and CDR2 is FQNNGV. CDR3 residues: CASSPVGGYTGTDTQYF. The DNA of the CDR3 is TGTGCCAGCAGCCCTGTCGGGGGGTACACTGGCACAGATACGCAGTATTTT.

This clone was picked up a small number of times. The chain couples TRBV5-4 to TRBJ1-1; unclear D gene. The V end lost 0 bases, the J end lost 2 bases, and 11 bases lay between the germline ends. Germline V lookup: CDR1 SGHNT, CDR2 YYREEE (reference sequence). The CDR3 sequence is 15 residues long. The CDR3 DNA follows: TGTGCCAGCAGCTTGGAAGTACACCCTAACACTGAAGCTTTCTTT. Translated, it gives CASSLEVHPNTEAFF.

The table lists this clone with a few counts. V and J are TRBV5-8 and TRBJ1-1; D is ambiguous. Germline V gives CDR1 SGHTS, CDR2 YDEGEE. V was shortened by 4 bases and J by 3 bases, with 13 bases between the two germline ends. This CDR3 contains 14 residues. The CDR3 bases are TGTGCCAGCAGCACTCTATTAAGAGACACTGAAGCTTTCTTT. This encodes CASSTLLRDTEAFF.

The chain combines TRBV19 with TRBJ1-6, with D possibly TRBD1 on 6 matching bases. The CDR3 has 13 residues. The ends were cut back, 11 bases at V and 10 bases at J, with 18 bases in the middle. The V gene's germline CDR1 is LNHDA and CDR2 SQIVND (reference sequence). The CDR3 region has the DNA TGTGCCGCCGGCAACAGGGCTGACTCACCCCTCCACTTT. Translation gives CAAGNRADSPLHF.